A single sample gave rise to the 14 T cell receptor beta chains below, sequenced in a study of blood T cells in healthy people across ages. For the second PCR, which ran for 7 to 11 cycles, a sample-barcoded 5' primer and a J-beta primer mix were used. TCRdb recomputed calls from the 5' RACE reads with MiXCR, one row per CDR3 protein. In the table there are approximately 730,000 distinct CDR3 sequences, 53% of which are singletons. Material for sequencing was blood. All receptors derive from a man aged 80 or over in good health.

The chain combines TRBV28 with TRBJ2-7; TRBD2 matches 10 bases. Trimming removed 0 bases from V and 7 bases from J; junction bases left unmatched: 6. Germline V gene sequence: CDR1 MDHEN, CDR2 SYDVKM. The CDR3 sequence is 15 residues long. The CDR3 loop reads CASSLWLAGAGEQYF. The CDR3 nucleotides read TGTGCCAGCAGTTTATGGCTAGCGGGAGCGGGGGAGCAGTACTTC.

The chain joins TRBV10-3 to TRBJ1-1; D remains ambiguous. V gave up 4 bases and J gave up 8 bases, with 11 bases separating them. From germline, CDR1 is ENHRY and CDR2 SYGVKD. The CDR3 totals 12 residues. The CDR3 sequence is CAISAVETEAFF. The CDR3 coding sequence is TGTGCCATCAGTGCAGTGGAAACAGAAGCTTTCTTT.

V is TRBV4-1 and J is TRBJ2-3; 10 bases match TRBD2. V shed 0 bases, J shed 3 bases, and the junction held 3 bases outside the gene matches. From germline, CDR1 is MGHRA and CDR2 YSYEKL. This CDR3 has 16 residues. CDR3 DNA: TGCGCCAGCAGCCAAGAGTCTAGCGGGAGAACAGATACGCAGTATTTT. Its translation is CASSQESSGRTDTQYF.

The chain links TRBV4-3 to TRBJ2-1; D is unresolved. Per the germline V gene, CDR1 is LGHNA and CDR2 is YSLEER. V lost 1 base, J lost 1 base, and 11 bases lay in between. This CDR3 has 16 amino acids. The CDR3 sequence: CASSQVRQSSYNEQFF. CDR3 nucleotide sequence: TGCGCCAGCAGCCAAGTCCGGCAGTCTTCCTACAATGAGCAGTTCTTC.

On this clonotype: A junction end diverges from the germline sequence, so it may reflect a read error. The V gene is TRBV7-9, the J gene TRBJ2-4; 11 positions match TRBD2. The CDR3 sequence is 14 residues long. Germline CDR1 SEHNR, CDR2 FQNEAQ (reference sequence). The CDR3 coding sequence is TGTGCCAGCAGCGTAGCGGGAGGGCTCAACATTCAGTACTTC. Amino acid sequence: CASSVAGGLNIQYF. The full variable domain, with the rest looked up from reference TRBV7-9 and TRBJ2-4, is DTGVSQNPRHKITKRGQNVTFRCDPISEHNRLYWYRQTLGQGPEFLTYFQNEAQLEKSRLLSDRFSAERPKGSFSTLEIQRTEQGDSAMYLCASSVAGGLNIQYFGAGTRLSVL.

This clonotype has ten or more counts. This chain connects TRBV29-1 to TRBJ2-5; 9 bases are a match to TRBD2. The CDR3 extends over 12 amino acids. Trimming removed 7 bases from V and 11 bases from J; junction bases left unmatched: 11. Germline CDR1 is SQVTM and CDR2 is ANQGSEA. The CDR3 sequence is CSAGLASREQYF. CDR3 nucleotides: TGCAGCGCCGGACTAGCGAGCCGGGAGCAGTACTTC.

The rearrangement links TRBV3-1 to TRBJ1-1; D ambiguous. V gave up 0 bases and J gave up 0 bases, with 17 bases separating them. The CDR3 has 18 amino acids. Germline V gene data show CDR1 as LGHDT and CDR2 as YNNKEL (reference sequence). CDR3 amino acids: CASSQDPGEAGMNTEAFF. The CDR3 bases are TGTGCCAGCAGCCAAGATCCCGGCGAAGCGGGCATGAACACTGAAGCTTTCTTT.

This chain links TRBV9 with TRBJ2-3, with D hard to call. In germline, CDR1 is SGDLS, CDR2 YYNGEE. Deletions cut 3 bases from V and 2 bases from J, with 13 bases between. This CDR3 has 15 residues. The DNA of the CDR3 is TGTGCCAGCAGCGACCTGACGGACCCCACAGATACGCAGTATTTT. Protein: CASSDLTDPTDTQYF.

This clonotype appeared many times. V and J are TRBV11-2 and TRBJ1-3; no firm D call. The CDR3 loop spans 14 amino acids. The V gene lost 5 bases and the J gene lost 0 bases, with 8 bases spanning the gap. Looked up from germline, CDR1 is SGHAT and CDR2 is FQNNGV. In DNA, the CDR3 is TGTGCCAGCAGCCTCCGGAGCTCTGGAAACACCATATATTTT. This codes for CASSLRSSGNTIYF.

This clonotype was seen a few times. The chain's CDR3 is CASSLDSGGSSYEQYF. CDR3 DNA: TGTGCCAGCAGCTTAGATTCGGGGGGCTCTTCGTACGAGCAGTACTTC. This chain uses TRBV7-2 with TRBJ2-7; D is possibly TRBD2 (7 bases). Germline V gives CDR1 SGHTA, CDR2 FQGNSA. This CDR3 region has 16 residues. V gave up 1 base and J gave up 4 bases, with 17 bases separating them.

The chain combines TRBV6-2 or TRBV6-3 with TRBJ2-3, with D possibly matching TRBD1 (6 bases). The CDR3 runs to 17 residues. The germline gives CDR1 MNHEY, CDR2 SVGEGT. Between the trimmed V and J ends, which lost 5 bases and 1 base, there was a span of 19 bases. CDR3 region: CASSQGDTGSGTDTQYF. CDR3 DNA sequence: TGTGCCAGCAGTCAAGGGGATACAGGGAGTGGCACAGATACGCAGTATTTT.

This clonotype was seen a few times. The chain has TRBV29-1 and TRBJ2-6, with D unresolved. Germline CDR1 SQVTM, CDR2 ANQGSEA. The CDR3 spans 12 residues. The chain's CDR3 is CGSGSGANVLTF. CDR3 coding DNA: TGCGGCTCAGGCTCTGGGGCCAACGTCCTGACTTTC.

CDR3: CASRLYSGSSYNEQFF. The CDR3 nucleotides read TGTGCCAGCAGGCTATATAGCGGGAGCTCCTACAATGAGCAGTTCTTC. The genes are TRBV28 and TRBJ2-1; the match to TRBD2 covers 9 bases. CDR1 and CDR2 (germline): MDHEN, SYDVKM. The V segment lost 6 bases and the J segment 0 bases; nucleotides outside the gene matches: 6. The CDR3 spans 16 residues.

The chain uses TRBV27 and TRBJ2-4; 7 positions match TRBD2. Germline trimming cut 4 bases from V and 0 bases from J; bases unmatched to any gene: 9. CDR3 length equals 17 residues. Germline V gene sequence: CDR1 MNHEY, CDR2 SMNVEV (reference sequence). CDR3 DNA: TGTGCCAGCAGTTCCACCGGGGGGATAATAGCCAAAAACATTCAGTACTTC. Translating it yields CASSSTGGIIAKNIQYF.